This note documents a single T cell receptor beta chain sequence. Its matching antigen is unknown. With 4 bases clipped from V and 4 bases from J, the junction kept 6 bases outside the gene matches. This CDR3 spans 15 amino acids. CDR1 SGHNT and CDR2 YYREEE come from the germline V gene (reference sequence). Sequenced by immunoSEQ multiplex PCR; TCRdb stores in-frame clones only, minus some. The sample includes under 85,000 clones, roughly nine tenths of them seen just once. The sample comes from a study of OX40 agonist ivuxolimab in advanced cancers. Whole-study context: Patients were infused with ivuxolimab every 2 weeks at 0.01 to 10 mg/kg. Partial responses were achieved by three patients, of whom one had hepatocellular carcinoma and two had cutaneous melanoma. Checkpoint inhibitors had been given previously to 40% of patients.

Overall study findings and caveats: Undetermined was the antigen specificity of the expanded peripheral T cells.

This chain uses TRBV5-4 with TRBJ2-7, with 12 bases lining up with TRBD1. This TCR was recovered from an adult with an advanced solid tumor such as melanoma, head and neck, liver or kidney cancer. The sample in question was CD4+ or CD8+ T cells sorted from blood, obtained in a trial of the OX40 agonist ivuxolimab. The DNA for the CDR3 is TGTGCCAGCAGCGCCCGGGACAGGGGGCGTTACGAGCAGTACTTC. It codes for CASSARDRGRYEQYF.